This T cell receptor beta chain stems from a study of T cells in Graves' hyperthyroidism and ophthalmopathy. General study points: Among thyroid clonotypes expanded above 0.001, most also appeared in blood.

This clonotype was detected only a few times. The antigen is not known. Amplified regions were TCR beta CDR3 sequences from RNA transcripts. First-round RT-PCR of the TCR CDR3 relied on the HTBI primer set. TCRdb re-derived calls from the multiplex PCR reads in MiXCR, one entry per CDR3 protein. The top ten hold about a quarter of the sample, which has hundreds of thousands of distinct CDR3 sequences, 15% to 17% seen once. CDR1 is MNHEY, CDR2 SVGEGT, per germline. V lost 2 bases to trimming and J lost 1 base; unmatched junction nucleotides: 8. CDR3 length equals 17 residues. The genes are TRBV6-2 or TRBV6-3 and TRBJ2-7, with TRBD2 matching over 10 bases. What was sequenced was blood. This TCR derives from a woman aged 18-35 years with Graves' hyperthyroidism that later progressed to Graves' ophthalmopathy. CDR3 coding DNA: TGTGCCAGCAGTTACCCCCTGACTAGCGGGTTATCCTACGAGCAGTACTTC. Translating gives CASSYPLTSGLSYEQYF.